This T cell receptor (beta chain) was captured in a study of cytomegalovirus exposure and HLA in healthy donors. In the study overall: An early release of data contained about 85 million unique TCRs, which came from HLA-typed donors. Study-wide findings and caveats: Evidence from a later analysis indicated that most CMV-associated TCR beta chains looked HLA-restricted.

V was pared by 7 bases and J by 4 bases, with 10 bases between. This CDR3 contains 12 residues. CDR1 and CDR2 (germline): SNHLY, FYNNEI. Worth noting for this clone: Its cognate antigen is unknown.

Vbeta (60) and Jbeta (13) primers were used in the PCR. TCRdb's table, derived via immunoSEQ multiplex PCR, lists solely in-frame clones and lacks some. The sample holds about 160,000 clones, roughly four fifths seen once. The chain has TRBV2 and TRBJ1-2; D not certain. The sequence was obtained from a woman in her 50s in good health and CMV-seronegative. Sequences were obtained from PBMCs. The DNA of the CDR3 is TGTGCCAGCATGAGGCCTAGCTATGGCTACACCTTC. Residues: CASMRPSYGYTF.